A selection of T cell receptor beta chains follows, all from one sample in a study of CD8 T cells in Susac syndrome. TCRdb reprocessed the immunoSEQ multiplex PCR reads via MiXCR and lists one record per CDR3 protein. The table shows 200,000 to 250,000 distinct CDR3 sequences, with 95% occurring only once. The sample taken for sequencing was CD4+ T cells from PBMCs. Receptor source: a human donor with multiple sclerosis. The CDR3 runs from the conserved cysteine through the conserved F or W. D genes are given only for firm matches. The size entry is marked missing in some rows and otherwise reads once, few, many or a size class.

>-|TRBV30|TRBJ2-5|TRBD1|16
CAWSAPRDRGQETQYF
TGTGCCTGGAGTGCCCCACGGGACAGGGGGCAAGAGACCCAGTACTTC
>-|TRBV20-1|TRBJ1-2|-|13
CSGGSGPVIGYTF
TGCAGTGGAGGATCAGGCCCCGTCATAGGCTACACCTTC
>-|TRBV27|TRBJ1-4|TRBD1|15
CASRGWGQGYEKLFF
TGTGCCAGCAGAGGGTGGGGACAGGGTTACGAAAAACTGTTTTTT
>-|TRBV30|TRBJ2-3|-|13
CAAVWGSTDTQYF
TGTGCCGCGGTATGGGGTAGCACAGATACGCAGTATTTT
>once|TRBV2|TRBJ1-1|TRBD1|15
CASSLRTGQGAEAFF
TGTGCCAGCAGTTTAAGAACGGGACAGGGCGCTGAAGCTTTCTTT
>-|TRBV5-4|TRBJ2-6|-|15
CASSQTDSGANVLTF
TGTGCCAGCAGCCAGACAGACTCTGGGGCCAACGTCCTGACTTTC
>once|TRBV7-9|TRBJ1-6|-|15
CASGPDRAGGSPLHF
TGTGCCAGCGGCCCGGACCGGGCAGGTGGTTCACCCCTCCACTTT
>-|TRBV12-3/TRBV12-4|TRBJ2-3|-|12
CASSRSHDTQYF
TGTGCCAGCAGTCGATCACACGATACGCAGTATTTT
>-|TRBV2|TRBJ2-1|TRBD1|14
CASSAGQGANEQFF
TGTGCCAGCAGTGCGGGACAGGGGGCCAATGAGCAGTTCTTC
>once|TRBV11-2|TRBJ1-5|TRBD1|14
CASSLDRLEPPQHF
TGTGCCAGCAGCCTGGACAGGCTCGAGCCGCCCCAGCATTTT
>-|TRBV20-1|TRBJ2-4|TRBD2|14
CSARMRGAKNIQYF
TGCAGTGCCCGAATGCGGGGGGCCAAAAACATTCAGTACTTC
>-|TRBV20-1|TRBJ1-2|-|12
CSASLTPSGYTF
TGCAGTGCTAGCCTTACTCCCAGTGGCTACACCTTC
>-|TRBV29-1|TRBJ2-7|-|13
CSVEVGGIYEQYF
TGCAGCGTTGAAGTGGGGGGTATCTACGAGCAGTACTTC
>once|TRBV10-2|TRBJ2-7|-|11
CASSDRREQYF
TGCGCCAGCAGTGATCGGCGCGAGCAGTACTTC
>-|TRBV30|TRBJ2-3|-|12
CAWSSAADTQYF
TGTGCCTGGAGTTCAGCAGCAGATACGCAGTATTTT
>few|TRBV5-6|TRBJ2-4|-|14
CASSSTVAKNIQYF
TGTGCCAGCAGCTCCACCGTAGCCAAAAACATTCAGTACTTC
>-|TRBV29-1|TRBJ2-3|-|12
CSTDSNSDTQYF
TGCAGCACGGACTCAAATTCAGATACGCAGTATTTT
>once|TRBV20-1|TRBJ2-1|TRBD2|17
CSAIGLAGGRSYNEQFF
TGCAGTGCGATAGGACTAGCGGGGGGCCGCTCCTACAATGAGCAGTTCTTC
>-|TRBV10-3|TRBJ1-1|-|15
CAISDGFLLNTEAFF
TGTGCCATCAGTGATGGGTTTCTGTTGAACACTGAAGCTTTCTTT
>once|TRBV5-1|TRBJ2-5|TRBD1|15
CASSPGTGARETQYF
TGCGCCAGCAGCCCCGGGACAGGGGCTCGAGAGACCCAGTACTTC
>-|TRBV12-3/TRBV12-4|TRBJ2-5|TRBD2|15
CASSPAGGRGETQYF
TGTGCCAGCAGCCCGGCGGGGGGCCGAGGGGAGACCCAGTACTTC
>-|TRBV20-1|TRBJ1-1|TRBD1|13
CSAPTGGNTEAFF
TGCAGTGCTCCGACAGGGGGGAACACTGAAGCTTTCTTT
>-|TRBV20-1|TRBJ1-2|-|12
CSVGRSLHGYTF
TGCAGTGTGGGCAGATCACTCCATGGCTACACCTTC